Following are 9 T cell receptor beta chains from one sample sequenced in a study of T-cell reconstitution after alpha-beta-depleted transplantation in children. The library targeted TCRbeta and was prepared with unique molecular identifiers. TCRdb recomputed calls from the PCR reads with MiXCR, one row per CDR3 protein. The sample records 450,000 to 600,000 distinct CDR3 sequences, over 25% being singletons. Sequencing was performed on PBMCs from the stem cell graft donor, taken from the stem cell graft. The receptors stem from a human donor who donated a stem cell graft to a child with aplastic anemia.

This clonotype appeared a few times. The chain couples TRBV4-3 to TRBJ2-7; 10 bases are shared with TRBD1. With 3 bases clipped from V and 0 bases from J, the junction kept 8 bases outside the gene matches. The germline CDR1 and CDR2 sequences are LGHNA and YSLEER. The CDR3 runs to 17 residues. This CDR3 reads CASSQPGQGTDSYEQYV. DNA of the CDR3: TGCGCCAGCAGCCAGCCGGGACAGGGGACCGACTCCTACGAGCAGTACGTC.

Only a few counts were recorded for this clonotype. This chain joins TRBV9 and TRBJ2-7; 10 bases align to TRBD2. V shed 0 bases and J 2 bases; nucleotides not matched to a gene: 11. This CDR3 contains 18 residues. Germline CDR1 SGDLS, CDR2 YYNGEE. This CDR3 reads CASSVGLAGEYSPYEQYF. The CDR3 DNA reads TGTGCCAGCAGCGTAGGGCTAGCGGGAGAGTATAGCCCCTACGAGCAGTACTTC.

Only a few counts were recorded for this clonotype. The genes are TRBV20-1 and TRBJ2-1; D is possibly TRBD1 or TRBD2 (5 bases each). The CDR3 has 13 residues. Trimming left V 5 bases short and J 5 bases short, with 13 bases between. CDR1 and CDR2 from the germline V gene are DFQATT and SNEGSKA (reference sequence). The CDR3: CSAGQQLDNEQFF. CDR3 DNA: TGCAGTGCTGGACAACAACTAGACAATGAGCAGTTCTTC.

A few counts support this clonotype. This rearrangement joins TRBV11-3 to TRBJ1-1; a possible D gene is TRBD1 (5 bases). V lost 5 bases and J 4 bases, leaving 17 bases between the germline ends. Germline V gene data show CDR1 as SGHNT and CDR2 as YENEEA. This CDR3 is built from 15 residues. CDR3 in amino acids: CASSTGRGGGTEAFF. CDR3 DNA: TGTGCCAGCAGCACCGGCCGGGGCGGGGGCACTGAAGCTTTCTTT.

The V and J genes are TRBV13 and TRBJ2-3; D is unclear. The germline V gene encodes CDR1 PRHDT and CDR2 FYEKMQ (reference sequence). Trimming removed 7 bases from V and 6 bases from J, with 8 bases in between. The CDR3 loop spans 11 amino acids. CDR3 sequence (DNA): TGTGCCAGCAAGGCGGCGGATACGCAGTATTTT. This translates into CASKAADTQYF.

This clonotype was seen only a few times. This chain joins TRBV24-1 and TRBJ2-4, with D possibly being TRBD2 (6 bases). From germline, CDR1 is KGHDR and CDR2 SFDVKD. The CDR3 has 16 amino acids. V lost 5 bases and J 3 bases, leaving 16 bases between the germline ends. The CDR3 nucleotides are TGTGCCACCAGTGGTGGGGGACTCCAAAACAAAAACATTCAGTACTTC. The encoded protein is CATSGGGLQNKNIQYF.

CDR3 region: CASSQENGNQPQHF. As DNA, the CDR3 is TGTGCCAGCAGCCAAGAAAACGGGAATCAGCCCCAGCATTTT. J is TRBJ1-5 and V is TRBV14; no clear D. CDR1 is SGHDN, CDR2 FVKESK, per germline. The V end lost 0 bases, the J end lost 4 bases, and 7 bases lay between the germline ends. This CDR3 spans 14 amino acids.

CDR3 in DNA: TGTGCCAGCAGCCAAGATAACAGCCAGTATGGCTACACCTTC. Amino acids: CASSQDNSQYGYTF. The genes are TRBV14 and TRBJ1-2; D unresolved. The V gene lost 0 bases and the J gene lost 5 bases, with 10 bases spanning the gap. CDR3 length: 14 amino acids. The germline CDR1 and CDR2 sequences are SGHDN and FVKESK.

The V call is TRBV6-1, the J call TRBJ2-7; D may be TRBD1 (5 bases). The germline gives CDR1 MNHNS, CDR2 SASEGT. V was clipped by 5 bases and J by 3 bases, with 11 bases between them. This CDR3 comprises 13 residues. In DNA form, the CDR3 reads TGTGCCAGCAGTCCCGGACACTACTACGAGCAGTACTTC. This translates into CASSPGHYYEQYF.